The rows below give T cell receptor beta chains drawn from one sample of a study of beta chain features in type 1 diabetes. Method: immunoSEQ multiplex PCR; TCRdb's copy keeps in-frame clones and lacks some. The sample records about 260,000 clones, about 20% being singletons. Source material: naive CD4+ T cells from blood. These receptors originate from a woman aged 40-49 years with type 1 diabetes. The conserved cysteine and the conserved F or W are not part of the CDR3 here.

V	J	CDR3
TRBV27	TRBJ1-4	ASSSQGATNEKLF
TRBV4-3	TRBJ1-2	ASSQNLQVGGYT
TRBV30	TRBJ2-7	AWEPGTSGSYEQY
TRBV18	TRBJ1-5	ASSPQGRQPQH
TRBV18	TRBJ2-1	ASSRTARGNEQF
TRBV6-5	TRBJ2-6	ASSYEGAGANVLT
TRBV7-6	TRBJ2-5	ASSPRGYQETQY
TRBV29-1	TRBJ2-7	SVARDYEQY
TRBV5-4	TRBJ2-2	ASSRSVNTGELF
TRBV29-1	TRBJ1-2	SVGQGNYGYT
TRBV30	TRBJ2-7	AWSVQGTEQY
TRBV6-5	TRBJ2-1	ASSLDYDFYNEQF
TRBV28	TRBJ2-3	ASSPGDTQY
TRBV11-2	TRBJ2-6	ASSFRVAGANVLT
TRBV4-1	TRBJ1-5	ASSFTQYQPQH
TRBV4-3	TRBJ1-1	ASSSSLNTEAF
TRBV28	TRBJ2-5	ASSQSGVQETQY
TRBV19	TRBJ2-1	ASRSGGQGRNEQF
TRBV18	TRBJ1-2	ASSPLGFGGNYGYT
TRBV4-1	TRBJ1-1	ASSQNPSDRGSTEAF
TRBV5-4	TRBJ2-6	ASPSGLSSGANVLT
TRBV29-1	TRBJ1-2	SVEERDYYGYT
TRBV7-3	TRBJ2-7	ASSLTGGTYEQY
TRBV9	TRBJ2-2	ASSVAPGGHTGELF
TRBV7-3	TRBJ2-2	ASSLQGQGNTGELF
TRBV7-2	TRBJ1-5	ASSPGNQPQH
TRBV5-4	TRBJ1-2	ASSLTGSYGYT
TRBV7-2	TRBJ2-2	ASSFRGEIGELF
TRBV7-3	TRBJ2-5	ASSLFGGETQY
TRBV7-9	TRBJ2-7	ASSFDSHYEQY